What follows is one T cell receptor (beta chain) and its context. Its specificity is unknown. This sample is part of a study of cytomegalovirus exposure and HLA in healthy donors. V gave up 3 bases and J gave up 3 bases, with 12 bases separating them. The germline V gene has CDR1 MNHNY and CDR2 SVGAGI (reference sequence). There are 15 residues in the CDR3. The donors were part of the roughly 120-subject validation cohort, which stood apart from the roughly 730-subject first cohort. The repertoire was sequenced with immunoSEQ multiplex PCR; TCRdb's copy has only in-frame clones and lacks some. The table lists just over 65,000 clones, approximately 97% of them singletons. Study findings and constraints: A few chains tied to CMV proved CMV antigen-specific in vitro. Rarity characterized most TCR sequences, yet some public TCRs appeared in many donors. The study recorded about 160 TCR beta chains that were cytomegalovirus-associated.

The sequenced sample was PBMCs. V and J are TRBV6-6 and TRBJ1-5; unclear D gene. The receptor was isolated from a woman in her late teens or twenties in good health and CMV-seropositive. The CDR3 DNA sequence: TGTGCCAGCAGTTATAGGGAGCCGTCCAATCAGCCCCAGCATTTT. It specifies CASSYREPSNQPQHF.